This T cell receptor (beta chain) came from a study of post-analysis software for immune sequencing data. Overall study context: Both relapsing-remitting and secondary progressive multiple sclerosis featured among the disease courses, as did progressive-relapsing multiple sclerosis. Study results and caveats: The study found TRBV5-6, TRBV5-1 and TRBV20-1 among 5 or 6 TRBV segments more frequent in patients than controls.

As to this clonotype: Its antigen is still unknown.

The CDR3 runs to 15 residues. V was shortened by 4 bases and J by 5 bases, with 15 bases between the two germline ends. Germline assignment: CDR1 MGHRA and CDR2 YSYEKL. cDNA libraries of TCR beta carried unique molecular identifiers. TCRdb reprocessed the PCR reads with MiXCR, giving one entry per CDR3 protein. This sample has more than 500,000 distinct CDR3 sequences; roughly 34% occur once, and the top ten carry around 5.9%. This TCR derives from a girl under 18 with multiple sclerosis. This chain links TRBV4-1 with TRBJ2-1; D is possibly TRBD2 (7 bases). Sequencing input: blood. The CDR3 region has the DNA TGCGCCAGCAGCCCACAAAGGGGGGGACACAATGAGCAGTTCTTC. Protein sequence: CASSPQRGGHNEQFF.